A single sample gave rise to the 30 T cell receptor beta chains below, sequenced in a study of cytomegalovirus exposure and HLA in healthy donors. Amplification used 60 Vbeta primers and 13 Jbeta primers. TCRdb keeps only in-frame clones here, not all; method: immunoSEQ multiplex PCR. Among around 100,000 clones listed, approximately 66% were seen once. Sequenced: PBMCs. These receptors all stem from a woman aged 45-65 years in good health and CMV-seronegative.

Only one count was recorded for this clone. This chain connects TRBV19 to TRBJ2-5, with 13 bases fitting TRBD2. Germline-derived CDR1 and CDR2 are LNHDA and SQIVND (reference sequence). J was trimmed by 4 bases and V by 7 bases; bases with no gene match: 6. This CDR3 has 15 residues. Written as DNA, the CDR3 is TGTGCCAGTACTAGGACTAGCGGGGGAGGAGAGACCCAGTACTTC. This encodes CASTRTSGGGETQYF.

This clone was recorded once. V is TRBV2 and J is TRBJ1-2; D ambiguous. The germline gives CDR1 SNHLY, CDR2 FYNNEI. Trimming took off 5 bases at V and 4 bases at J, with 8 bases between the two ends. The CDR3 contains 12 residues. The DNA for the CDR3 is TGTGCCAGCAGTTATAACACCTATGGCTACACCTTC. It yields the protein CASSYNTYGYTF.

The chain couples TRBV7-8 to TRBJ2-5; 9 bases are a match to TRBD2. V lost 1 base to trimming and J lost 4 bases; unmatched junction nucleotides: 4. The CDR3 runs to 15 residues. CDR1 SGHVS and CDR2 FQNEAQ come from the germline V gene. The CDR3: CASSLGSSGVETQYF. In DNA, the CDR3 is TGTGCCAGCAGCTTAGGTTCTAGCGGGGTAGAGACCCAGTACTTC.

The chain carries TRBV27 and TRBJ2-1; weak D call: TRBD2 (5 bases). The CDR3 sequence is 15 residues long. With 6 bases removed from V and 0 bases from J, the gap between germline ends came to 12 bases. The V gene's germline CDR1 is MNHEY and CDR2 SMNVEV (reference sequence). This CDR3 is CASRLRVGSYNEQFF. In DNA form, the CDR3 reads TGTGCCAGCAGGCTGAGGGTCGGCTCCTACAATGAGCAGTTCTTC.

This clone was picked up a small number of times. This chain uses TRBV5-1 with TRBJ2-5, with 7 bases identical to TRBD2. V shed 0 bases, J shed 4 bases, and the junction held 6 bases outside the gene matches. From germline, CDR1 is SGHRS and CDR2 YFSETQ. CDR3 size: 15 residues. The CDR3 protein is CASSLAPGGGETQYF. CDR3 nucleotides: TGCGCCAGCAGCTTGGCTCCGGGAGGAGGAGAGACCCAGTACTTC.

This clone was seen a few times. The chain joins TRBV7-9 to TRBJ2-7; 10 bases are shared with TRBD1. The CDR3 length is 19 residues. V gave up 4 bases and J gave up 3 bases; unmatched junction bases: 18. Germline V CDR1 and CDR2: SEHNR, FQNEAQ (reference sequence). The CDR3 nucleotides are TGTGCCAGCAGCTCAACCTTGGCGGGACAGGGGTCAACCAACTACGAGCAGTACTTC. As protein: CASSSTLAGQGSTNYEQYF.

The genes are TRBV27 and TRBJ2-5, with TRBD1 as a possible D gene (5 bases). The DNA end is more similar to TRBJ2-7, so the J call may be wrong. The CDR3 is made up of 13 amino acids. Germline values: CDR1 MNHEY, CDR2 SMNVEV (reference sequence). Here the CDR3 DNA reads TGTGCCAGCAAGGGGTTGATCTCCTACGAGCAGTACTTC. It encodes CASKGLISYEQYF.

This CDR3 reads CASSPALYQPQHF. Written as DNA, the CDR3 is TGTGCCAGCTCACCTGCGTTATATCAGCCCCAGCATTTT. The chain carries TRBV18 and TRBJ1-5; D is uncertain. Trimming left V 3 bases short and J 5 bases short, with 8 bases between. CDR3 length: 13 residues. Germline values: CDR1 KGHSH, CDR2 LQKENI.

The CDR3 spells CASRPPGLEAYNEQFF. CDR3 DNA: TGTGCCAGTAGACCCCCGGGACTGGAAGCCTACAATGAGCAGTTCTTC. The V and J genes are TRBV19 and TRBJ2-1; weak D call: TRBD2 (6 bases). This CDR3 contains 16 residues. V lost 6 bases and J 2 bases, leaving 17 bases between the germline ends. Germline CDR1 LNHDA, CDR2 SQIVND (reference sequence).

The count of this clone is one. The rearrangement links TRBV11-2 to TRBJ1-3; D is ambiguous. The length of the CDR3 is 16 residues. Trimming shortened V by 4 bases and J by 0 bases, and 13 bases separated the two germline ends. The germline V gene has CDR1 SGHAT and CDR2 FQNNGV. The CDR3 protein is CASSSGPGGSGNTIYF. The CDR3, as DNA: TGTGCCAGCAGCTCCGGCCCCGGAGGCTCTGGAAACACCATATATTTT.

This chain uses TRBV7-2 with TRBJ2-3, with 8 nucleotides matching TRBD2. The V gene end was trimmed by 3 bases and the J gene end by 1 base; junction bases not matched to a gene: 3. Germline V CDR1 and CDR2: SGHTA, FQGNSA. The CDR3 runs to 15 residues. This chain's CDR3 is CASSLTGGGTDTQYF. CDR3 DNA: TGTGCCAGCAGCTTGACGGGGGGGGGCACAGATACGCAGTATTTT.

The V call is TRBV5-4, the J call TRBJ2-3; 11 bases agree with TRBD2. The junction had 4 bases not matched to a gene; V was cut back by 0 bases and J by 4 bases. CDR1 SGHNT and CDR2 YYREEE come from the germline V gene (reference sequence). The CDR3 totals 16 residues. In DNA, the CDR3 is TGTGCCAGCAGCTTGGGACTAGCGGGGTCATCAGATACGCAGTATTTT. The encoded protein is CASSLGLAGSSDTQYF.

CDR3 region: CASSYGAEQFF. The CDR3, as DNA: TGTGCCAGCAGCTATGGAGCTGAGCAGTTCTTC. The V gene is TRBV11-2, the J gene TRBJ2-1; D gene unclear. This CDR3 contains 11 residues. V shed 4 bases and J shed 9 bases, with 7 bases lying between them. From germline, CDR1 is SGHAT and CDR2 FQNNGV. The variable domain in full, completed from reference TRBV11-2 and TRBJ2-1, reads EAGVAQSPRYKIIEKRQSVAFWCNPISGHATLYWYQQILGQGPKLLIQFQNNGVVDDSQLPKDRFSAERLKGVDSTLKIQPAKLEDSAVYLCASSYGAEQFFGPGTRLTVL.

The CDR3 protein is CASSLGQGPYEQYF. DNA for the CDR3: TGCGCCAGCAGCTTGGGACAGGGCCCCTACGAGCAGTACTTC. The chain joins TRBV5-1 to TRBJ2-7, with 7 bases aligning to TRBD1. CDR3 size: 14 residues. V gave up 0 bases and J gave up 2 bases; unmatched junction bases: 2. CDR1 and CDR2 from the germline V gene are SGHRS and YFSETQ.

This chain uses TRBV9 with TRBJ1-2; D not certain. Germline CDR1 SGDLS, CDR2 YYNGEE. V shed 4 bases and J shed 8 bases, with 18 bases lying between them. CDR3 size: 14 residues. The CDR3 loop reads CASSPEGRLKGYTF. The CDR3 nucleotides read TGTGCCAGCAGCCCCGAGGGCCGTCTCAAGGGCTACACCTTC.

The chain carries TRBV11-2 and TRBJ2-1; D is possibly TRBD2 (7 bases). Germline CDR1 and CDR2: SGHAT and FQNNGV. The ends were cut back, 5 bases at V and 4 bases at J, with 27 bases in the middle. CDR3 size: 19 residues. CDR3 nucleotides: TGTGCCAGCAGCCCACGGAGGGGGGAGGGCTGGTTCGGTTACAATGAGCAGTTCTTC. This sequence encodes CASSPRRGEGWFGYNEQFF.

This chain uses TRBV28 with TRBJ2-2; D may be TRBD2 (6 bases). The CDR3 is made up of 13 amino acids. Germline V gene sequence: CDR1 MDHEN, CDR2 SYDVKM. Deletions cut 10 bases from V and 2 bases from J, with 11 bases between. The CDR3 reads CATLEGNTGELFF. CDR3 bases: TGTGCCACACTGGAGGGAAACACCGGGGAGCTGTTTTTT.

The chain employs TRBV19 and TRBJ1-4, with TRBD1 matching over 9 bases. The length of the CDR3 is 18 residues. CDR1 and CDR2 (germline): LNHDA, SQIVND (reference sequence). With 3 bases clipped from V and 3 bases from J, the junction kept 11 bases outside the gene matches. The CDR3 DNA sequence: TGTGCCAGTAGTATTGGGGGACAGGGTCCTGTTCCTAATGAAAAACTGTTTTTT. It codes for CASSIGGQGPVPNEKLFF.

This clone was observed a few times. In DNA form, the CDR3 reads TGTGCCAGTAGTGAGATGTTGGGCGGGGGGCAGTTCTTC. It is translated as CASSEMLGGGQFF. This chain links TRBV19 with TRBJ2-1; 7 positions agree with TRBD2. Per germline, CDR1 LNHDA and CDR2 SQIVND (reference sequence). This CDR3 region has 13 residues. Losses at the gene ends were 5 bases for V and 12 bases for J; bases not matched to a gene: 10. The full variable domain, its missing parts supplied by reference TRBV19 and TRBJ2-1, is DGGITQSPKYLFRKEGQNVTLSCEQNLNHDAMYWYRQDPGQGLRLIYYSQIVNDFQKGDIAEGYSVSREKKESFPLTVTSAQKNPTAFYLCASSEMLGGGQFFGPGTRLTVL.

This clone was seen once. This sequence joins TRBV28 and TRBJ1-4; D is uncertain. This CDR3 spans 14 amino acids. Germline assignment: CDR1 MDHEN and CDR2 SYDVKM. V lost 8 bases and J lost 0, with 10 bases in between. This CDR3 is CASLEGSTNEKLFF. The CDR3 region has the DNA TGTGCCAGCCTAGAAGGATCAACTAATGAAAAACTGTTTTTT.

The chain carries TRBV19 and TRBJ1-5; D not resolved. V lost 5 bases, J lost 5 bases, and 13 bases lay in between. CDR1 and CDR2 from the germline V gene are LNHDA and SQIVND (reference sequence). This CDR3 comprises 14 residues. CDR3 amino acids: CASSVLDGDQPQHF. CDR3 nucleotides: TGTGCCAGTAGTGTATTGGACGGGGATCAGCCCCAGCATTTT. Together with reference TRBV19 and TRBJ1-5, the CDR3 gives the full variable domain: DGGITQSPKYLFRKEGQNVTLSCEQNLNHDAMYWYRQDPGQGLRLIYYSQIVNDFQKGDIAEGYSVSREKKESFPLTVTSAQKNPTAFYLCASSVLDGDQPQHFGDGTRLSIL.

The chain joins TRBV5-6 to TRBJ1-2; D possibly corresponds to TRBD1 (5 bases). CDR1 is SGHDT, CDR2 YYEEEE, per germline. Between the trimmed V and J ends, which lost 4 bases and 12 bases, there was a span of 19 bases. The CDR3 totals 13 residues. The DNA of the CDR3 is TGTGCCAGCAGCGCGGCTCACGGGGGAAAGCACACCTTC. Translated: CASSAAHGGKHTF.

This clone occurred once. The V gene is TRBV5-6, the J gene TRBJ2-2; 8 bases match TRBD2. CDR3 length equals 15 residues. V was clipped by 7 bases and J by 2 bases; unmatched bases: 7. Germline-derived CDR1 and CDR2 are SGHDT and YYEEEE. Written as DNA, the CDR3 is TGTGCCAGCTCAGGACTAGCAGAAAACACCGGGGAGCTGTTTTTT. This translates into CASSGLAENTGELFF.

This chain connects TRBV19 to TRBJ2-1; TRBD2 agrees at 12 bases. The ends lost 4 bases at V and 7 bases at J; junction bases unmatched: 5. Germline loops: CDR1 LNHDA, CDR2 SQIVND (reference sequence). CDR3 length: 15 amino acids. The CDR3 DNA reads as TGTGCCAGTAGTAGACAGACTAGCGGGAGAAATGAGCAGTTCTTC. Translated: CASSRQTSGRNEQFF.

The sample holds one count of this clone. The CDR3 sequence: CSVPRASGRVLTDTQYF. The CDR3 nucleotides are TGCAGCGTTCCTCGGGCTAGCGGGAGGGTCCTCACAGATACGCAGTATTTT. The chain has TRBV29-1 and TRBJ2-3, with 12 bases fitting TRBD2. Germline-derived CDR1 and CDR2 are SQVTM and ANQGSEA. V lost 5 bases to trimming and J lost 2 bases; unmatched junction nucleotides: 11. This CDR3 is built from 17 residues.

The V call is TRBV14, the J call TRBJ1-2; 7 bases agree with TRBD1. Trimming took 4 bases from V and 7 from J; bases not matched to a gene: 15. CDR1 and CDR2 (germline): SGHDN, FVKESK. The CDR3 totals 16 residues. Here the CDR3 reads CASSLTTEDRAGGYTF. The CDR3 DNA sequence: TGTGCCAGCAGCCTAACAACCGAAGACAGGGCGGGTGGCTACACCTTC. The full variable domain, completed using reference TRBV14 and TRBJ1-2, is EAGVTQFPSHSVIEKGQTVTLRCDPISGHDNLYWYRRVMGKEIKFLLHFVKESKQDESGMPNNRFLAERTGGTYSTLKVQPAELEDSGVYFCASSLTTEDRAGGYTFGSGTRLTVV.

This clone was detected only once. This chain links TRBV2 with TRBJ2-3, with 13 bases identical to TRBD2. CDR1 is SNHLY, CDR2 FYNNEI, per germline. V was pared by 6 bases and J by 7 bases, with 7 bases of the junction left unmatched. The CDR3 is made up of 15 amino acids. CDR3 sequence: CASRGGLAGRYTQYF. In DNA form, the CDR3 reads TGTGCCAGCAGGGGGGGACTAGCGGGGCGGTATACGCAGTATTTT.

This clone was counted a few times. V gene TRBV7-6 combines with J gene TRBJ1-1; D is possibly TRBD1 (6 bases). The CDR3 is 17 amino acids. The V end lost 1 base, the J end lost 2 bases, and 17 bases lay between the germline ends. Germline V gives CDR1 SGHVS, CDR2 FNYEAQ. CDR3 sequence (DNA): TGTGCCAGCAGCTTAGACCAGGGGTTTAATAGTAACACTGAAGCTTTCTTT. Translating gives CASSLDQGFNSNTEAFF.

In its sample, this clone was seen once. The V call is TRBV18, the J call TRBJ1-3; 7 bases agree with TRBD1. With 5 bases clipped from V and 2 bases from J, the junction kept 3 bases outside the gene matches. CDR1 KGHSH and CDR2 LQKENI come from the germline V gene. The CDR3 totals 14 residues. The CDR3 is CASSETGAGNTIYF. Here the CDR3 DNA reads TGTGCCAGCTCAGAAACAGGGGCTGGAAACACCATATATTTT.

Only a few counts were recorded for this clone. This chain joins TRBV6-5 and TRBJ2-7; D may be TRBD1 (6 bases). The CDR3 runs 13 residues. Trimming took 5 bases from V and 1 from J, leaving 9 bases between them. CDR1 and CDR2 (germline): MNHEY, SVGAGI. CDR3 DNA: TGTGCCAGCAGTGTGGACAGATCCTACGAGCAGTACTTC. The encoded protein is CASSVDRSYEQYF.